One sample yielded the 10 T cell receptor beta chains listed below, sequenced in a study of T cells in Graves' hyperthyroidism and ophthalmopathy. What was amplified from RNA transcripts were TCR beta CDR3 regions. The study used the HTBI primer set for a first-round RT-PCR of the TCR CDR3. TCRdb re-called the multiplex PCR reads with MiXCR, one entry per CDR3 protein. The sample lists roughly 350,000 distinct CDR3 sequences; roughly 15% were seen once. The sequenced material came from blood. The receptor set was obtained from a woman in her thirties or forties with Graves' ophthalmopathy.

In its sample, this clonotype was seen a few times. The genes are TRBV20-1 and TRBJ1-1, with 7 bases identical to TRBD1. Germline V gene data show CDR1 as DFQATT and CDR2 as SNEGSKA (reference sequence). This CDR3 region has 15 residues. Trimming took 1 base from V and 3 from J; bases not matched to a gene: 8. CDR3 loop: CSARGTGALDTEAFF. In nucleotides, the CDR3 is TGCAGTGCTAGAGGAACAGGGGCTTTGGACACTGAAGCTTTCTTT.

This clonotype was detected many times. One end of the junction does not line up with germline, which may come from a read error. The rearrangement links TRBV2 to TRBJ2-1, with TRBD1 identical over 7 bases. The CDR3 has 18 amino acids. The germline V gene encodes CDR1 SNHLY and CDR2 FYNNEI. CDR3 sequence: CAGSDPDLGQANYNEQFF. The CDR3 DNA reads as TGTGCCGGCAGTGACCCGGACTTAGGACAGGCTAACTACAATGAGCAGTTCTTC.

The genes are TRBV12-3 or TRBV12-4 and TRBJ1-6; D call uncertain. The CDR3 consists of 14 residues. V lost 5 bases to trimming and J lost 7 bases, with 12 bases between them. In nucleotides, the CDR3 is TGTGCCAGCAGTCTTGCAAAGTTCAATTCACCCCTCCACTTT. This codes for CASSLAKFNSPLHF.

This clonotype occurred a few times. The V gene is TRBV20-1, the J gene TRBJ1-3; D remains ambiguous. With 3 bases removed from V and 9 bases from J, the gap between germline ends came to 15 bases. This CDR3 contains 13 residues. Germline V gives CDR1 DFQATT, CDR2 SNEGSKA (reference sequence). CDR3: CSASPFTGGTIYF. The CDR3 DNA reads TGCAGTGCTAGCCCGTTTACTGGTGGCACCATATATTTT.

This clonotype was observed many times. The gene calls are TRBV28 and TRBJ2-1, with 9 bases identical to TRBD2. The CDR3 covers 14 residues. Germline-derived CDR1 and CDR2 are MDHEN and SYDVKM. Losses at the gene ends were 6 bases for V and 4 bases for J; bases not matched to a gene: 4. The CDR3 loop reads CASSLSGRYNEQFF. The CDR3 coding sequence is TGTGCCAGCAGCCTAAGCGGGAGGTACAATGAGCAGTTCTTC.

The chain has TRBV15 and TRBJ2-5, with D possibly being TRBD1 (5 bases). This CDR3 is 15 amino acids long. Trimming pared 1 base from V and 2 bases from J, leaving 11 bases between. Germline V CDR1 and CDR2: LNHNV, YYDKDF (reference sequence). The CDR3 DNA reads TGTGCCACCAGCAGAGGGGGCGGTGGGCAAGAGACCCAGTACTTC. It codes for CATSRGGGGQETQYF.

This clonotype was detected a few times. The chain combines TRBV4-1 with TRBJ2-5; 7 bases map to TRBD2. With 4 bases clipped from V and 0 bases from J, the junction kept 5 bases outside the gene matches. Germline V gene sequence: CDR1 MGHRA, CDR2 YSYEKL. The CDR3 consists of 15 residues. CDR3 nucleotides: TGCGCCAGCAGCCCGCGGACTAGAAACCAAGAGACCCAGTACTTC. This translates into CASSPRTRNQETQYF.

This clonotype was picked up many times. CDR3 in amino acids: CASSDLGLSYGYTF. The CDR3 DNA follows: TGTGCCAGCAGTGATTTAGGTCTTTCATATGGCTACACCTTC. The rearrangement links TRBV2 to TRBJ1-2; D is unclear. Germline assignment: CDR1 SNHLY and CDR2 FYNNEI. Trimming pared 3 bases from V and 5 bases from J, leaving 13 bases between. This CDR3 region has 14 residues.

The V gene is TRBV5-6, the J gene TRBJ1-2; D perhaps matches TRBD1 (6 bases). In germline, CDR1 is SGHDT, CDR2 YYEEEE. Trimming shortened V by 1 base and J by 4 bases, and 11 bases separated the two germline ends. The CDR3 consists of 14 residues. DNA of the CDR3: TGTGCCAGCAGCTTGAAGGGGACATCCTATGGCTACACCTTC. Encoded protein: CASSLKGTSYGYTF.

This clonotype appeared a few times. A much larger clone sits a single nucleotide away, making a read error possible. The chain is built from TRBV7-9 and TRBJ2-7, with TRBD1 matching 7 bases. The CDR3 extends over 16 amino acids. The germline V gene has CDR1 SEHNR and CDR2 FQNEAQ (reference sequence). The CDR3 reads CASSLGDRDRSYEQCF. The CDR3 DNA follows: TGTGCCAGCAGCTTAGGTGACAGGGATCGGAGCTACGAGCAGTGCTTC.